These 6 T cell receptor beta chains came from one sample sequenced in a study of blood T cell repertoires in COVID-19. Libraries were prepared by immunoSEQ multiplex PCR; TCRdb keeps only in-frame clonotypes and omits some of them. Found here are about 83,000 clones, roughly 82% of them singletons; the top ten hold 8%. The sample consisted of peripheral blood. These receptors all stem from a man in his forties or fifties with active COVID-19.

J is TRBJ1-2 and V is TRBV27, with 9 bases fitting TRBD1. The CDR3 loop spans 15 amino acids. V shed 10 bases and J 0 bases; nucleotides not matched to a gene: 9. Germline CDR1 is MNHEY and CDR2 is SMNVEV (reference sequence). CDR3 bases: TGTGCCACCAAAGGGACAGGGATAGCTAACTATGGCTACACCTTC. Its translation is CATKGTGIANYGYTF.

The V gene is TRBV28, the J gene TRBJ2-3, with TRBD2 matching over 10 bases. Trimming took 6 bases from V and 4 from J; bases not matched to a gene: 7. CDR1 is MDHEN, CDR2 SYDVKM, per germline. The CDR3 has 15 residues. CDR3 bases: TGTGCCAGCAGCCTTGGCAGCGGGGGGGCAGATACGCAGTATTTT. Protein sequence: CASSLGSGGADTQYF.

The CDR3 sequence is CASSAGLSAEWRETQYF. CDR3 DNA sequence: TGTGCCAGCAGCGCAGGACTAAGCGCCGAGTGGAGAGAGACCCAGTACTTC. This chain uses TRBV9 with TRBJ2-5, with a tentative D call TRBD2 (6 bases). CDR1 is SGDLS, CDR2 YYNGEE, per germline. This CDR3 region has 17 residues. Trimming took off 3 bases at V and 4 bases at J, with 22 bases between the two ends.

CDR3 residues: CASNNDPGGYTF. CDR3 DNA sequence: TGTGCCAGCAATAACGACCCGGGAGGCTACACCTTC. This chain uses TRBV2 with TRBJ1-2; D not certain. Trimming stripped 7 bases from V and 8 bases from J, with 14 bases between. The germline gives CDR1 SNHLY, CDR2 FYNNEI. The CDR3 has 12 amino acids. Variable domain in full (rest from reference TRBV2 and TRBJ1-2): EPEVTQTPSHQVTQMGQEVILRCVPISNHLYFYWYRQILGQKVEFLVSFYNNEISEKSEIFDDQFSVERPDGSNFTLKIRSTKLEDSAMYFCASNNDPGGYTFGSGTRLTVV.

This chain connects TRBV19 to TRBJ1-1, with D possibly TRBD1 on 6 matching bases. This CDR3 is built from 14 residues. Deletions cut 6 bases from V and 8 bases from J, with 19 bases between. Germline lookup yields CDR1 LNHDA and CDR2 SQIVND (reference sequence). This chain's CDR3 is CASSPGRTETEAFF. The DNA for the CDR3 is TGTGCCAGTAGCCCTGGCCGGACAGAGACCGAAGCTTTCTTT.

The count of this clone is one. V and J are TRBV6-2 or TRBV6-3 and TRBJ2-1; 8 nucleotides line up with TRBD2. This CDR3 contains 15 residues. Unmatched junction bases numbered 6, after V lost 6 bases and J lost 2 bases. Looked up from germline, CDR1 is MNHEY and CDR2 is SVGEGT. The CDR3 spells CASSLTSGPYNEQFF. In nucleotides, the CDR3 is TGTGCCAGCAGCCTTACTAGCGGACCCTACAATGAGCAGTTCTTC.